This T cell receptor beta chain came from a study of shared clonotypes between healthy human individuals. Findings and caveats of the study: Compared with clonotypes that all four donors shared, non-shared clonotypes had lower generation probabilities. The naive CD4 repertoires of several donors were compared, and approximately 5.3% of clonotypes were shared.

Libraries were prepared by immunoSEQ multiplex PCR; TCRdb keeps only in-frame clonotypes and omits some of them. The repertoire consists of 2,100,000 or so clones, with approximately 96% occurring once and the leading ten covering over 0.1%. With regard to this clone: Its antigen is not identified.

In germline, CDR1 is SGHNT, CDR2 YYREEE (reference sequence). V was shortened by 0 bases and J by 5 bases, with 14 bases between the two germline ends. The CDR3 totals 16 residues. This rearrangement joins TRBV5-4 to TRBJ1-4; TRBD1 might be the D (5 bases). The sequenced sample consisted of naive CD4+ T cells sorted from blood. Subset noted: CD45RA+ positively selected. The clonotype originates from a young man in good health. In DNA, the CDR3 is TGTGCCAGCAGCTTGGCCGAGGCAGGGTTAAATGAAAAACTGTTTTTT. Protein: CASSLAEAGLNEKLFF.